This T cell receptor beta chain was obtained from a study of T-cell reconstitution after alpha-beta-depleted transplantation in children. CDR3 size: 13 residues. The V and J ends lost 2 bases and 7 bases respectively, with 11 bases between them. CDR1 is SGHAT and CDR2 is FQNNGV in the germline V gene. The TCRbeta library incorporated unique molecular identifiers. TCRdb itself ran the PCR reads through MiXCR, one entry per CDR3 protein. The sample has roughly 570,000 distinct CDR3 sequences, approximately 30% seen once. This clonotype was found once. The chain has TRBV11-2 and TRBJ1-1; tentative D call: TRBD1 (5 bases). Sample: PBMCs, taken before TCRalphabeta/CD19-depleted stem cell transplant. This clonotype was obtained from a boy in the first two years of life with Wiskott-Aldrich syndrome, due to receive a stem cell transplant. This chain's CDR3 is CASSLRDGHEAFF. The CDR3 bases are TGTGCCAGCAGCTTAAGGGACGGACATGAAGCTTTCTTT.